Listed below are T cell receptor beta chains from one sample, sequenced in a study of long-term antiretroviral therapy in people with HIV. Assay used: immunoSEQ multiplex PCR; TCRdb lists only in-frame clones, some missing. The table lists some 28,000 clones, about 95% of them singletons. The material was unsorted PBMCs, obtained 5.3 years after starting antiretroviral therapy. The origin of the receptors is a man aged 50 to 60 with HIV. Both conserved end residues are part of each CDR3. A D gene is named only where the DNA matches it firmly. Clone size is not always given. Where it is, it says once, few, many or a class for expanded clones.

j_gene: TRBJ1-4
abundance: NA
v_gene: TRBV20-1
d_gene: NA
CDR3nt: TGCAGTGCTAGTCGGGACACAAAACTGTTTTTT
CDR3aa: CSASRDTKLFF

j_gene: TRBJ2-7
abundance: NA
v_gene: TRBV19
d_gene: NA
CDR3nt: TGTGCCAGTAGTATCTACTATTCGATACTCTACGAGCAGTACTTC
CDR3aa: CASSIYYSILYEQYF

j_gene: TRBJ2-2
abundance: NA
v_gene: TRBV19
d_gene: TRBD2
CDR3nt: TGTGCCAGTAGTCCACTAGCGGGGGGTGTGGCCGGGGAGCTGTTTTTT
CDR3aa: CASSPLAGGVAGELFF

j_gene: TRBJ1-5
abundance: NA
v_gene: TRBV5-1
d_gene: NA
CDR3nt: TGCGCCAGCAGCTTGGAGTCAGGGCCTAATCAGCCCCAGCATTTT
CDR3aa: CASSLESGPNQPQHF

j_gene: TRBJ2-7
abundance: NA
v_gene: TRBV14
d_gene: NA
CDR3nt: TGTGCCAGCAGCCCCGGGACCTACTACGAGCAGTACTTC
CDR3aa: CASSPGTYYEQYF

j_gene: TRBJ2-7
abundance: NA
v_gene: TRBV7-3
d_gene: TRBD1
CDR3nt: TGTGCCAGCAGCTCGGGACAGGGGTTCGAGCAGTACTTC
CDR3aa: CASSSGQGFEQYF

j_gene: TRBJ2-1
abundance: NA
v_gene: TRBV30
d_gene: TRBD2
CDR3nt: TGTGCCTGGAGTGGACTAGCGGTTTACAATGAGCAGTTCTTC
CDR3aa: CAWSGLAVYNEQFF

j_gene: TRBJ2-1
abundance: NA
v_gene: TRBV9
d_gene: NA
CDR3nt: TGTGCCAGCAGTCCCCGGGACTCCTACAATGAGCAGTTCTTC
CDR3aa: CASSPRDSYNEQFF

j_gene: TRBJ1-6
abundance: NA
v_gene: TRBV5-1
d_gene: NA
CDR3nt: TGCGCCAGCAGCGCACAGGCTTATGATTCACCCCTCCACTTT
CDR3aa: CASSAQAYDSPLHF

j_gene: TRBJ2-2
abundance: NA
v_gene: TRBV5-6
d_gene: NA
CDR3nt: TGTGCCAGCAGCTTGGCATTGGGGGAGCTGTTTTTT
CDR3aa: CASSLALGELFF

j_gene: TRBJ2-1
abundance: NA
v_gene: TRBV28
d_gene: TRBD2
CDR3nt: TGTGCCAGCAGTTTGGGCGGGACTAGCGATGAGCAGTTCTTC
CDR3aa: CASSLGGTSDEQFF

j_gene: TRBJ2-7
abundance: NA
v_gene: TRBV27
d_gene: TRBD2
CDR3nt: TGTGCCAGCAGTTTATTGGGGGCGGGGGGGTACTACGAGCAGTACTTC
CDR3aa: CASSLLGAGGYYEQYF

j_gene: TRBJ2-7
abundance: NA
v_gene: TRBV11-2
d_gene: NA
CDR3nt: TGTGCCAGCAGCCGACTCGGGGGCGCAGAGGAGCAGTACTTC
CDR3aa: CASSRLGGAEEQYF

j_gene: TRBJ1-1
abundance: NA
v_gene: TRBV27
d_gene: NA
CDR3nt: TGTGCCAGCAGTTTATCTAGGGGGGGGAACACTGAAGCTTTCTTT
CDR3aa: CASSLSRGGNTEAFF

j_gene: TRBJ1-2
abundance: NA
v_gene: TRBV27
d_gene: NA
CDR3nt: TGTGCCAGCAGTTTATATGCTACATATGGCTACACCTTC
CDR3aa: CASSLYATYGYTF

j_gene: TRBJ1-2
abundance: NA
v_gene: TRBV7-9
d_gene: NA
CDR3nt: TGTGCCAGCAGCTTAGACTGGCAGGGTGCTGGCTACACCTTC
CDR3aa: CASSLDWQGAGYTF

j_gene: TRBJ2-7
abundance: NA
v_gene: TRBV5-1
d_gene: TRBD2
CDR3nt: TGCGCCAGCAGCTTGGCCGCTGGTGGGGGGGGGAGCTACGAGCAGTACTTC
CDR3aa: CASSLAAGGGGSYEQYF

j_gene: TRBJ1-1
abundance: NA
v_gene: TRBV11-2
d_gene: TRBD1
CDR3nt: TGTGCCAGCAGCTTAGATTTTGACAGGGGGGAAAAAGCTTTCTTT
CDR3aa: CASSLDFDRGEKAFF

j_gene: TRBJ1-2
abundance: NA
v_gene: TRBV7-2
d_gene: NA
CDR3nt: TGTGCCAGCAGCTTAGTCGGAGGGATTAACTATGGCTACACCTTC
CDR3aa: CASSLVGGINYGYTF

j_gene: TRBJ1-3
abundance: NA
v_gene: TRBV9
d_gene: NA
CDR3nt: TGTGCCAGCAGCACGGGGTCCTCTGGAAACACCATATATTTT
CDR3aa: CASSTGSSGNTIYF

j_gene: TRBJ2-7
abundance: NA
v_gene: TRBV6-1
d_gene: TRBD1
CDR3nt: TGTGCCAGCAGTGTTGGACAGGGGGCGTACTACGAGCAGTACTTC
CDR3aa: CASSVGQGAYYEQYF

j_gene: TRBJ2-3
abundance: NA
v_gene: TRBV5-1
d_gene: NA
CDR3nt: TGCGCCAGCAGCGCTACAGATACGCAGTATTTT
CDR3aa: CASSATDTQYF

j_gene: TRBJ1-2
abundance: NA
v_gene: TRBV27
d_gene: TRBD1
CDR3nt: TGTGCCAGCAGTTTGGGACAGGGCTTTCGATATGGCTACACCTTC
CDR3aa: CASSLGQGFRYGYTF

j_gene: TRBJ2-7
abundance: NA
v_gene: TRBV6-6
d_gene: NA
CDR3nt: TGTGCCAGCAGTCCCCCTACAGGCCACGAGCAGTACTTC
CDR3aa: CASSPPTGHEQYF

j_gene: TRBJ2-1
abundance: once
v_gene: TRBV5-6
d_gene: NA
CDR3nt: TGTGCCAGCAGCTTGAACTTTTACAATGAGCAGTTCTTC
CDR3aa: CASSLNFYNEQFF

j_gene: TRBJ2-7
abundance: NA
v_gene: TRBV23-1
d_gene: TRBD1
CDR3nt: TGCGCCAGCAGTCGTACAGGGGCCGAGCAGTACTTC
CDR3aa: CASSRTGAEQYF

j_gene: TRBJ2-7
abundance: once
v_gene: TRBV5-1
d_gene: NA
CDR3nt: TGCGCCAGCAGCGGGGGCGGGTCCGTCTACGAGCAGTACTTC
CDR3aa: CASSGGGSVYEQYF

j_gene: TRBJ2-1
abundance: NA
v_gene: TRBV10-2
d_gene: NA
CDR3nt: TGCGCCAGCAGTGAGGGTCACAATGAGCAGTTCTTC
CDR3aa: CASSEGHNEQFF

j_gene: TRBJ1-2
abundance: NA
v_gene: TRBV30
d_gene: NA
CDR3nt: TGTGCCTCCAGTGGGAACTATGGCTACACCTTC
CDR3aa: CASSGNYGYTF

j_gene: TRBJ1-6
abundance: NA
v_gene: TRBV6-1
d_gene: TRBD1
CDR3nt: TGTGCCAGCACCCCAGGGGGCAACAATTCACCCCTCCACTTT
CDR3aa: CASTPGGNNSPLHF

j_gene: TRBJ2-1
abundance: NA
v_gene: TRBV7-7
d_gene: NA
CDR3nt: TGTGCCAGCAGCTTATACCAGGGAGGTAGTAATGAGCAGTTCTTC
CDR3aa: CASSLYQGGSNEQFF

j_gene: TRBJ1-1
abundance: once
v_gene: TRBV13
d_gene: NA
CDR3nt: TGTGCCAGCAGCTATTACCCAGGACAGCCTAACGCTGAAGCTTTCTTT
CDR3aa: CASSYYPGQPNAEAFF

j_gene: TRBJ1-3
abundance: once
v_gene: TRBV5-4
d_gene: NA
CDR3nt: TGTGCCAGCAGCATCACAGGAACTGGAAACACCATATATTTT
CDR3aa: CASSITGTGNTIYF

j_gene: TRBJ1-2
abundance: NA
v_gene: TRBV12-5
d_gene: NA
CDR3nt: TGTGCTAGTGGGCGGTATGGCTACACCTTC
CDR3aa: CASGRYGYTF

j_gene: TRBJ1-3
abundance: NA
v_gene: TRBV6-1
d_gene: NA
CDR3nt: TGTGCCAGCAGTGAATATTTCCGGGCAGGGATTAGTTCGAACACCATATATTTT
CDR3aa: CASSEYFRAGISSNTIYF

j_gene: TRBJ1-1
abundance: NA
v_gene: TRBV7-6
d_gene: TRBD1
CDR3nt: TGTGCCAGCAGTTTAGGACAGGAGAACACTGAAGCTTTCTTT
CDR3aa: CASSLGQENTEAFF

j_gene: TRBJ2-5
abundance: NA
v_gene: TRBV11-3
d_gene: NA
CDR3nt: TGTGCCAGCAGCCTTGATCAGGGAGAGCAGTACTTC
CDR3aa: CASSLDQGEQYF

j_gene: TRBJ1-3
abundance: NA
v_gene: TRBV18
d_gene: TRBD1
CDR3nt: TGTGCCAGCTCACGGGACAGGGATGTCACCATATATTTT
CDR3aa: CASSRDRDVTIYF

j_gene: TRBJ2-2
abundance: NA
v_gene: TRBV2
d_gene: NA
CDR3nt: TGTGCCAGCAGTGAAGAGGCCGGGGAGCTGTTTTTT
CDR3aa: CASSEEAGELFF

j_gene: TRBJ2-3
abundance: NA
v_gene: TRBV20-1
d_gene: NA
CDR3nt: TGCAGTGCTTCAGATACGCAGTATTTT
CDR3aa: CSASDTQYF

j_gene: TRBJ2-7
abundance: once
v_gene: TRBV10-2
d_gene: NA
CDR3nt: TGCGCCAGCAGTGAGTCGTTGCAACACGAGCAGTACTTC
CDR3aa: CASSESLQHEQYF

j_gene: TRBJ2-1
abundance: NA
v_gene: TRBV9
d_gene: TRBD2
CDR3nt: TGTGCCAGCAGCGTAGTAGTAGCGGGGTACAATGAGCAGTTCTTC
CDR3aa: CASSVVVAGYNEQFF

j_gene: TRBJ1-1
abundance: NA
v_gene: TRBV29-1
d_gene: NA
CDR3nt: TGCAGCGTTGTAGGGGGGGAGGGGGAGGGAGGGTACACTGAAGCTTTCTTT
CDR3aa: CSVVGGEGEGGYTEAFF

j_gene: TRBJ2-1
abundance: NA
v_gene: TRBV4-1
d_gene: NA
CDR3nt: TGCGCCAGCAGCCAAGACATGGCAGGTTACAATGAGCAGTTCTTC
CDR3aa: CASSQDMAGYNEQFF

j_gene: TRBJ2-3
abundance: NA
v_gene: TRBV5-1
d_gene: TRBD2
CDR3nt: TGCGCCAGCAGCTTGGGAGTAGCGGGGGACACAGATACGCAGTATTTT
CDR3aa: CASSLGVAGDTDTQYF

j_gene: TRBJ2-2
abundance: NA
v_gene: TRBV6-1
d_gene: NA
CDR3nt: TGTGCCAGCAGATCCTGGGTTAACACCGGGGAGCTGTTTTTT
CDR3aa: CASRSWVNTGELFF

j_gene: TRBJ2-3
abundance: NA
v_gene: TRBV11-1
d_gene: NA
CDR3nt: TGTGCCAGCAGCCCCGGGTATGGCGGGAGCACAGATACGCAGTATTTT
CDR3aa: CASSPGYGGSTDTQYF

j_gene: TRBJ1-5
abundance: NA
v_gene: TRBV27
d_gene: NA
CDR3nt: TGTGCCAGCAGATCCGGGGGGGCGCCCAATCAGCCCCAGCATTTT
CDR3aa: CASRSGGAPNQPQHF

j_gene: TRBJ2-2
abundance: NA
v_gene: TRBV6-6
d_gene: NA
CDR3nt: TGTGCCAGCAGTAGCGGACAGACGAACACCGGGGAGCTGTTTTTT
CDR3aa: CASSSGQTNTGELFF

j_gene: TRBJ2-1
abundance: NA
v_gene: TRBV30
d_gene: TRBD2
CDR3nt: TGTGCCTGGAGTGCGGGGGGCAATGAGCAGTTCTTC
CDR3aa: CAWSAGGNEQFF